This T cell receptor (beta chain) was captured by sequencing in a study of T cells in Graves' hyperthyroidism and ophthalmopathy. Using RNA transcripts as the source, TCR beta CDR3 regions were amplified. A first-round RT-PCR of the TCR CDR3 used the HTBI primer set. TCRdb re-derived calls from the multiplex PCR reads in MiXCR, one entry per CDR3 protein. The data contain around 210,000 distinct CDR3 sequences, roughly 17% of them singletons. Germline loops: CDR1 SGHAT, CDR2 FQNNGV. Unmatched junction bases numbered 10, after V lost 5 bases and J lost 7 bases. This CDR3 comprises 15 residues. This clonotype was obtained from a woman aged 45 to 65 with Graves' hyperthyroidism. The V gene is TRBV11-2, the J gene TRBJ2-5; TRBD1 matches at 10 bases. Sequenced input: blood. The CDR3 here is CASSRGDRGGGTQYF. The CDR3 DNA reads TGTGCCAGCAGCAGGGGGGACAGGGGCGGCGGGACCCAGTACTTC.